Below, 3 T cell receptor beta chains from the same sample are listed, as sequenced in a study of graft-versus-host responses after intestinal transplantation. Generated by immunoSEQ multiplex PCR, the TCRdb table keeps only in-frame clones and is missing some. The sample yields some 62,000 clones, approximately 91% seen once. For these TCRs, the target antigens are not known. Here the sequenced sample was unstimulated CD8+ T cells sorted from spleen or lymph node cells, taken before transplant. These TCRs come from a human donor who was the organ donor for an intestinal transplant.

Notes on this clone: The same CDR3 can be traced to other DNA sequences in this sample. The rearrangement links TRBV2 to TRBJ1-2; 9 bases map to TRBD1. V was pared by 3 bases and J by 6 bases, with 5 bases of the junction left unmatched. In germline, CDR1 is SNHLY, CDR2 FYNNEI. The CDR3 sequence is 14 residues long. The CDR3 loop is CASSDGQGSDGYTF. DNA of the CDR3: TGTGCCAGCAGTGACGGACAGGGGAGCGATGGCTACACCTTC.

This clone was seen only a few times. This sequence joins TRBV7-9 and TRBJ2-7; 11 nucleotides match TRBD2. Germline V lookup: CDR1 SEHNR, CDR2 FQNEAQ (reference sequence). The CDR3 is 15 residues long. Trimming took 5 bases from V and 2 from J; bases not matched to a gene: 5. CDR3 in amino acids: CASSPGLAEPYEQYF. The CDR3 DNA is TGTGCCAGCAGCCCGGGACTAGCGGAGCCCTACGAGCAGTACTTC.

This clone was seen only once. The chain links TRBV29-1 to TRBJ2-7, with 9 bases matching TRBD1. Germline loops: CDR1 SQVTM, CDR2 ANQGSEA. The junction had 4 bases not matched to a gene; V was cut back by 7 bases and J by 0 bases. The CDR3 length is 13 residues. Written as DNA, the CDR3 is TGCAGCGGGGGGACAGGGAGCTCCTACGAGCAGTACTTC. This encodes CSGGTGSSYEQYF.